This T cell receptor (beta chain) was found in a study of blood T cells in healthy people across ages. Then a second PCR, running roughly 7 to 11 cycles, was carried out with a sample-barcoded 5' primer and a J-beta primer mix. TCRdb reprocessed the 5' RACE reads with MiXCR, giving one entry per CDR3 protein. The data hold about 1 million distinct CDR3 sequences, with 40% to 55% observed a single time. The CDR3 runs to 14 residues. The germline gives CDR1 MNHEY, CDR2 SVGAGI. With V trimmed by 5 bases and J by 5 bases, 7 bases remained unmatched. V and J are TRBV6-5 and TRBJ2-7, with TRBD1 matching 9 bases. This receptor was identified in a woman aged 60-75 years in good health. Specimen: blood. The CDR3 coding sequence is TGTGCCAGCAGTCCTGAGGACAGGGGCAACGAGCAGTACTTC. Its protein product is CASSPEDRGNEQYF.